This record looks at one T cell receptor (beta chain) sequence and its context. Its antigen is unidentified. Trimming cost V 10 bases and J 1 base, with 13 bases left between them. The CDR3 runs to 13 residues. From germline, CDR1 is MDHEN and CDR2 SYDVKM. The data are from a study of shared clonotypes between healthy human individuals. Study-wide results and limits: The authors sampled blood alone, and tissue repertoires likely differ. A handful of donors shared approximately 5% of their naive CD4 clonotypes. Incomplete sequencing of sorted subsets was indicated by rarefaction despite large depth.

The assay was immunoSEQ multiplex PCR, and TCRdb's table has in-frame clones only and misses some. The sample consists of about 2 million clones, roughly 95% of them appearing once. Positive CCR7 selection of CD45RO-negative cells yielded the naive CD8 cells, and terminally differentiated effector memory CD45RA+ cells were excluded. The sequencing sample was made of naive CD8+ T cells sorted from blood. The chain carries TRBV28 and TRBJ1-1, with TRBD1 as a possible D gene (5 bases). The source of this sequence is a man aged 18 to 29 in good health. The CDR3 here is CATLPRANTEAFF. For the CDR3, the DNA is TGTGCCACTCTCCCCAGGGCGAACACTGAAGCTTTCTTT.